This record covers a single TCR beta chain. This sample is part of a study of cytomegalovirus exposure and HLA in healthy donors. Both 60 Vbeta primers and 13 Jbeta primers went into the PCR. Sequenced by immunoSEQ multiplex PCR; TCRdb stores in-frame clones only, minus some. The table records 140,000 or so clones, 76% of them present only once. Germline trimming cut 0 bases from V and 9 bases from J; bases unmatched to any gene: 13. This CDR3 is 17 amino acids long. Germline CDR1 and CDR2: KGHSH and LQKENI. What was sequenced was PBMCs. This chain uses TRBV18 with TRBJ2-1; 8 bases fit TRBD1. The source of this sequence is a woman between 40 and 50 years old in good health and CMV-seronegative. The DNA of the CDR3 is TGTGCCAGCTCACCACCTCTGTTTCGTGGACAGGGACGTGAGCAGTTCTTC. Its protein product is CASSPPLFRGQGREQFF.